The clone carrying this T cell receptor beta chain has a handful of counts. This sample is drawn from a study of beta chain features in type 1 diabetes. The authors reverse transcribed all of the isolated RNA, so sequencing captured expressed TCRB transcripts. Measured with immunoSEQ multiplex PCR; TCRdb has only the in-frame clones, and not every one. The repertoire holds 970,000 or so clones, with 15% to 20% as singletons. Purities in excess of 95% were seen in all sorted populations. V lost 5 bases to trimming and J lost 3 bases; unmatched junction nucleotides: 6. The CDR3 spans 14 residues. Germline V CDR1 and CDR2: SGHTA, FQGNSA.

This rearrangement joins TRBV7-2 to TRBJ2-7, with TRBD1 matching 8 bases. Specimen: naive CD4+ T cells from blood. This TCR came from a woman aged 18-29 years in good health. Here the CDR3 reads CASSGRDRHYEQYF. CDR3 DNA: TGTGCCAGCAGCGGAAGGGACAGGCACTACGAGCAGTACTTC.